The sequence of this TCR beta chain was determined in a study of graft-versus-host responses after intestinal transplantation. Study-wide results and limits: GvH clones appeared in recipient marrow, some first in ileum or blood. The study found high graft-versus-host to host-versus-graft clonal ratios in allografts of patients with graft-donor T cell macrochimerism.

This CDR3 contains 17 residues. The V segment lost 1 base and the J segment 8 bases; nucleotides outside the gene matches: 16. Germline lookup yields CDR1 SGHTA and CDR2 FQGNSA. Sequencing was performed with immunoSEQ multiplex PCR; in TCRdb, only in-frame clones are kept and a portion is missing. The repertoire has more than 95,000 clones, under 95% of them found once; the top ten carry approximately 1%. To note about this clone: Its antigen remains unidentified.

This rearrangement joins TRBV7-2 to TRBJ1-2, with 7 bases matching TRBD1. This clonotype was sampled from a human donor who received an intestinal transplant. Sequencing was performed on unstimulated CD8+ T cells sorted from spleen or lymph node cells, taken before intestinal transplant. The CDR3 spells CASSLEGSAGGTEGYTF. The CDR3 DNA is TGTGCCAGCAGCTTAGAGGGGTCGGCAGGGGGTACGGAGGGCTACACCTTC.